These 8 T cell receptor beta chains were all obtained from the same sample, sequenced in a study of blood T cell repertoires in COVID-19. The table came from immunoSEQ multiplex PCR; TCRdb's copy has only in-frame clones and leaves some out. The sample has tens of thousands of clones, about 86% seen once. The specimen was peripheral blood. Every receptor here comes from a human donor with acute or convalescent COVID-19. The donor label of this sample is uncertain.

This clone was recorded only once. J is TRBJ2-7 and V is TRBV29-1, with 14 bases aligning to TRBD2. The ends lost 6 bases at V and 3 bases at J; junction bases unmatched: 7. CDR1 is SQVTM and CDR2 is ANQGSEA in the germline V gene. The CDR3 is 15 residues long. The DNA of the CDR3 is TGCAGCGTCCAGAGGGGGACTAGCGGGAGCTACGAGCAGTACTTC. Translation gives CSVQRGTSGSYEQYF.

The genes are TRBV19 and TRBJ2-6; 13 bases line up with TRBD2. CDR3 size: 16 residues. The V and J ends lost 10 bases and 2 bases, in that order; junction bases with no gene match: 5. Germline V gene data show CDR1 as LNHDA and CDR2 as SQIVND (reference sequence). The CDR3 here is CATLGLAGAGANVLTF. CDR3 nucleotide sequence: TGTGCCACTCTCGGACTAGCGGGAGCTGGGGCCAACGTCCTGACTTTC.

This chain links TRBV9 with TRBJ2-3; 15 bases map to TRBD2. Germline V gene lookup returns CDR1 SGDLS and CDR2 YYNGEE. V lost 4 bases to trimming and J lost 4 bases; unmatched junction nucleotides: 13. The CDR3 has 19 amino acids. CDR3 bases: TGTGCCAGCAGCTCCCGTCCCGGACTAGCGGGGGGGCGGGCAGATACGCAGTATTTT. It is translated as CASSSRPGLAGGRADTQYF.

The chain joins TRBV6-5 to TRBJ1-3; possibly TRBD1 for D (6 bases). Trimming took 7 bases from V and 4 from J, leaving 17 bases between them. This CDR3 is 15 amino acids long. CDR1 is MNHEY and CDR2 is SVGAGI in the germline V gene. CDR3 bases: TGTGCCAGCACCGCTGGGGCCAGGGGAGGAAACACCATATATTTT. As protein: CASTAGARGGNTIYF.

The V gene is TRBV12-5, the J gene TRBJ1-1; tentative D call: TRBD1 (5 bases). Germline V gene sequence: CDR1 LGHNT, CDR2 FRNRAP. The CDR3 length is 15 residues. V was trimmed by 3 bases and J by 5 bases, leaving 16 bases between them. The CDR3 loop is CASGFGLGGITEAFF. CDR3 in DNA: TGTGCTAGTGGTTTTGGCCTCGGGGGAATAACTGAAGCTTTCTTT.

The chain recombines TRBV28 with TRBJ2-1; D might be TRBD2 (6 bases). V was clipped by 1 base and J by 4 bases, with 14 bases between them. The V gene's germline CDR1 is MDHEN and CDR2 SYDVKM. The CDR3 totals 16 residues. CDR3 nucleotide sequence: TGTGCCAGCAGTTTATCCCTAGCGACCTATTACAATGAGCAGTTCTTC. Protein product: CASSLSLATYYNEQFF.

The chain has TRBV3-1 (or the pseudogene TRBV3-2) and TRBJ2-1; no firm D call. Trimming took off 8 bases at V and 0 bases at J, with 14 bases between the two ends. The germline CDR1 and CDR2 sequences are LGHDT and YNNKEL (reference sequence). CDR3 length: 15 amino acids. For the CDR3, the DNA is TGTGCCAGCGCCAAAGTAGCTGGCTCCTACAATGAGCAGTTCTTC. Translation: CASAKVAGSYNEQFF.

The chain combines TRBV7-9 with TRBJ1-1; no clear D. The CDR3 contains 15 residues. Trimming took off 4 bases at V and 1 base at J, with 13 bases between the two ends. Germline values: CDR1 SEHNR, CDR2 FQNEAQ (reference sequence). CDR3 coding DNA: TGTGCCAGCAGCTCATACCAACATGCGAACACTGAAGCTTTCTTT. Its translation is CASSSYQHANTEAFF.